Listed below are T cell receptor beta chains from one sample, sequenced in a study of Graves' ophthalmopathy and Graves' hyperthyroidism. TCRdb re-analysed the multiplex PCR reads in MiXCR, keeping a single row per CDR3 protein. The sample has about 370,000 distinct CDR3 sequences, approximately 16% seen once. The sequencing input was peripheral blood. These receptor sequences come from a woman aged 18-30 years with Graves' ophthalmopathy. CDR3s include the opening cysteine and the closing phenylalanine or tryptophan. Fields, in order: V gene, J gene, D gene, clone size, CDR3 DNA, CDR3 protein. D genes are given only for firm matches. Part of the rows lack a size; the others show once, few, many or a class for expanded clones.

TRBV7-8	TRBJ1-1	.	many	TGTGCCAGCAGCTTAGCGAGGTCCTACACTGAAGCTTTCTTT	CASSLARSYTEAFF
TRBV6-2/TRBV6-3	TRBJ1-1	TRBD1	many	TGTGCCAGCAGCCCCTCCGGGACAGGGCCTGAAGCTTTCTTT	CASSPSGTGPEAFF
TRBV5-1	TRBJ1-2	.	.	TGCGCCAGCAGCTTGGAGTTTGGGAGCTATGGCTACACCTTC	CASSLEFGSYGYTF
TRBV7-8	TRBJ2-4	TRBD2	.	TGTGCCAGCAGCTTAGGGACTAGCGGAGGCAAAAACATTCAGTACTTC	CASSLGTSGGKNIQYF
TRBV28	TRBJ1-2	.	many	TGTGCCAGCAGTGCCGATGGAGCTGGTGGCTACACCTTC	CASSADGAGGYTF
TRBV28	TRBJ1-3	TRBD1	many	TGTGCCAGCAGTTTCCCGGGACAGAGCTCTGGAAACACCATATATTTT	CASSFPGQSSGNTIYF
TRBV6-5	TRBJ1-5	TRBD1	many	TGTGCCAGCAGCTCTGGACAGGGCGATCAGCCCCAGCATTTT	CASSSGQGDQPQHF
TRBV28	TRBJ1-2	TRBD1	many	TGTGCCAGCAGAGCGACAGGGAACGGCTACACCTTC	CASRATGNGYTF
TRBV11-2	TRBJ2-7	TRBD2	few	TGTGCCAGCAGCTTAGGGCTAGCGGGAGAGGAGCAGTACTTC	CASSLGLAGEEQYF
TRBV18	TRBJ1-2	TRBD1	.	TGTGCCAGCTCACCACCAAGGGGGACAGGGCCTTCATGGTTCTATGGCTACACCTTC	CASSPPRGTGPSWFYGYTF
TRBV30	TRBJ1-1	.	many	TGTGCCTGGAAAGGGCGGGGCCCGGCGAGTACTGAAGCTTTCTTT	CAWKGRGPASTEAFF
TRBV20-1	TRBJ1-3	.	many	TGCAGTGCTAGAAGTACTGGAAACACCATATATTTT	CSARSTGNTIYF
TRBV6-2/TRBV6-3	TRBJ2-5	.	many	TGTGCCAGCAGCCACACTGGGGAACTACAAGAGACCCAGTACTTC	CASSHTGELQETQYF
TRBV7-8	TRBJ1-2	.	.	TGTGCCAGCAGCTCGCCGCAAGGCTACACCTTC	CASSSPQGYTF
TRBV10-3	TRBJ1-6	TRBD1	.	TGTGCCATCAGCCCGGGACAGGTGGGCTCACCCCTCCACTTT	CAISPGQVGSPLHF
TRBV10-1	TRBJ1-1	.	many	TGCGCCAGCAGCCCATCCCAGGGAAGGGAAACTGAAGCTTTCTTT	CASSPSQGRETEAFF
TRBV20-1	TRBJ2-7	TRBD2	.	TGCAGTGCTAGAGATAGCGGGAGCTACGAGCAGTACTTC	CSARDSGSYEQYF
TRBV29-1	TRBJ1-1	.	many	TGCAGCGTCTCGTTGAGTTTGAACACTGAAGCTTTCTTT	CSVSLSLNTEAFF